These T cell receptor beta chains were read from a single sample in a study of blood T cell repertoires in COVID-19. This table comes from immunoSEQ multiplex PCR, and its TCRdb copy is limited to in-frame clones, with some not included. The profile shows a few hundred thousand clones, 70% to 90% of them singletons. The specimen sequenced was peripheral blood. The receptors come from a man between 60 and 70 years old who had recovered from COVID-19. CDR3s include the opening cysteine and the closing phenylalanine or tryptophan. Fields, in order: V gene, D gene, clone size, J gene, CDR3 protein, CDR3 DNA. A D gene is named only where the DNA matches it firmly. For some rows the clone size is stated as once, few or many, or as a class when expanded; others skip it.

V gene: TRBV9; D gene: NA; clone size: NA; J gene: TRBJ1-2; CDR3 protein: CASSPGVVGPRHYGYTF; CDR3 DNA: TGTGCCAGCAGCCCGGGGGTGGTGGGGCCAAGGCACTATGGCTACACCTTC
V gene: TRBV5-1; D gene: NA; clone size: NA; J gene: TRBJ2-3; CDR3 protein: CASAGLRTDTQYF; CDR3 DNA: TGCGCCAGCGCGGGTCTCCGCACAGATACGCAGTATTTT
V gene: TRBV11-2; D gene: TRBD2; clone size: NA; J gene: TRBJ2-1; CDR3 protein: CASSLTVGGSSYNEQFF; CDR3 DNA: TGTGCCAGCAGCTTAACGGTCGGCGGGAGCTCCTACAATGAGCAGTTCTTC
V gene: TRBV2; D gene: TRBD1; clone size: NA; J gene: TRBJ1-6; CDR3 protein: CASRTLYDRVTSPLHF; CDR3 DNA: TGTGCCAGCAGGACGCTCTATGACAGGGTGACCTCACCCCTCCACTTT
V gene: TRBV5-1; D gene: NA; clone size: NA; J gene: TRBJ2-6; CDR3 protein: CASSLLGGRSGANVLTF; CDR3 DNA: TGCGCCAGCAGCTTGTTAGGGGGTAGATCTGGGGCCAACGTCCTGACTTTC
V gene: TRBV30; D gene: TRBD1; clone size: NA; J gene: TRBJ1-4; CDR3 protein: CAWRWTGAFNEKLFF; CDR3 DNA: TGTGCCTGGAGGTGGACAGGGGCCTTTAATGAAAAACTGTTTTTT
V gene: TRBV5-5; D gene: NA; clone size: NA; J gene: TRBJ1-2; CDR3 protein: CASSPGGGYYGYTF; CDR3 DNA: TGTGCCAGCAGCCCGGGGGGAGGATACTATGGCTACACCTTC
V gene: TRBV21-1; D gene: NA; clone size: NA; J gene: TRBJ2-3; CDR3 protein: CARRASGNQFRGTDTQYF; CDR3 DNA: TGTGCCAGGAGGGCTAGCGGAAATCAATTTAGAGGCACAGATACGCAGTATTTT
V gene: TRBV15; D gene: NA; clone size: NA; J gene: TRBJ1-5; CDR3 protein: CATSRDLFGGSNQPQHF; CDR3 DNA: TGTGCCACCAGCAGAGATCTCTTCGGGGGATCCAACCAGCCCCAGCATTTT
V gene: TRBV19; D gene: TRBD1; clone size: NA; J gene: TRBJ2-7; CDR3 protein: CASSMDRSSYEQYF; CDR3 DNA: TGTGCCAGTAGTATGGACAGGAGCTCCTACGAGCAGTACTTC
V gene: TRBV12-3/TRBV12-4; D gene: NA; clone size: NA; J gene: TRBJ2-2; CDR3 protein: CASSFGGRELFF; CDR3 DNA: TGTGCCAGCAGTTTTGGGGGCCGGGAGCTGTTTTTT
V gene: TRBV6-5; D gene: NA; clone size: NA; J gene: TRBJ2-7; CDR3 protein: CAVKSEEGVYEQYF; CDR3 DNA: TGTGCCGTTAAGTCTGAAGAGGGGGTTTACGAGCAGTACTTC
V gene: TRBV2; D gene: TRBD1; clone size: NA; J gene: TRBJ1-4; CDR3 protein: CASNSDRGLEKLFF; CDR3 DNA: TGTGCCAGCAACTCGGACAGGGGGTTAGAAAAACTGTTTTTT
V gene: TRBV6-6; D gene: NA; clone size: NA; J gene: TRBJ2-2; CDR3 protein: CASSYLGHETGELFF; CDR3 DNA: TGTGCCAGCAGTTACTTGGGACATGAGACCGGGGAGCTGTTTTTT
V gene: TRBV19; D gene: NA; clone size: once; J gene: TRBJ2-7; CDR3 protein: CASSIQDSPTYEQYF; CDR3 DNA: TGTGCCAGTAGTATCCAGGACTCACCCACCTACGAGCAGTACTTC
V gene: TRBV7-9; D gene: TRBD1; clone size: NA; J gene: TRBJ2-7; CDR3 protein: CASTKTTGGPFRSYEQYF; CDR3 DNA: TGTGCCAGCACCAAAACGACAGGGGGGCCCTTTAGATCCTACGAGCAGTACTTC
V gene: TRBV5-6; D gene: NA; clone size: NA; J gene: TRBJ1-1; CDR3 protein: CASSLVGDMNTEAFF; CDR3 DNA: TGTGCCAGCAGCTTGGTGGGGGACATGAACACTGAAGCTTTCTTT
V gene: TRBV5-1; D gene: TRBD2; clone size: NA; J gene: TRBJ2-4; CDR3 protein: CASSPGGTSGIDKNIQYF; CDR3 DNA: TGCGCCAGCAGCCCGGGGGGGACTAGCGGGATCGACAAAAACATTCAGTACTTC
V gene: TRBV3-1/TRBV3-2; D gene: NA; clone size: few; J gene: TRBJ1-4; CDR3 protein: CASRMRGRNEKLFF; CDR3 DNA: TGTGCCAGCAGAATGCGGGGTCGAAATGAAAAACTGTTTTTT
V gene: TRBV5-6; D gene: TRBD1; clone size: NA; J gene: TRBJ1-2; CDR3 protein: CASSLGTGHYGYTF; CDR3 DNA: TGTGCCAGCAGCTTGGGGACAGGACACTATGGCTACACCTTC
V gene: TRBV2; D gene: TRBD1; clone size: few; J gene: TRBJ2-7; CDR3 protein: CASSESTLFGTELNYEQYF; CDR3 DNA: TGTGCCAGCAGTGAATCTACTTTGTTTGGGACAGAGTTGAACTACGAGCAGTACTTC
V gene: TRBV10-3; D gene: TRBD1; clone size: NA; J gene: TRBJ1-5; CDR3 protein: CAISETGSNQPQHF; CDR3 DNA: TGTGCCATCAGCGAGACAGGGAGCAATCAGCCCCAGCATTTT
V gene: TRBV7-8; D gene: TRBD2; clone size: NA; J gene: TRBJ2-1; CDR3 protein: CASSYIGTRGYNEQFF; CDR3 DNA: TGTGCCAGCAGCTACATCGGGACTAGGGGTTACAATGAGCAGTTCTTC
V gene: TRBV9; D gene: TRBD1; clone size: NA; J gene: TRBJ2-3; CDR3 protein: CASSAQIGQESTDTQYF; CDR3 DNA: TGTGCCAGCAGCGCTCAAATTGGACAGGAAAGCACAGATACGCAGTATTTT
V gene: TRBV5-1; D gene: TRBD2; clone size: few; J gene: TRBJ2-1; CDR3 protein: CASSLGSGGRALRYNEQFF; CDR3 DNA: TGCGCCAGCAGCTTGGGGTCAGGCGGGAGGGCCCTTAGGTACAATGAGCAGTTCTTC
V gene: TRBV11-2; D gene: TRBD2; clone size: NA; J gene: TRBJ2-2; CDR3 protein: CASSLGAGANTGELFF; CDR3 DNA: TGTGCCAGCAGCTTAGGTGCGGGGGCGAACACCGGGGAGCTGTTTTTT
V gene: TRBV3-1/TRBV3-2; D gene: TRBD2; clone size: NA; J gene: TRBJ2-1; CDR3 protein: CASSQDHLAGGSEQFF; CDR3 DNA: TGTGCCAGCAGCCAAGATCACCTAGCGGGGGGAAGTGAGCAGTTCTTC
V gene: TRBV15; D gene: NA; clone size: NA; J gene: TRBJ1-2; CDR3 protein: CATRSRGGDYGYTF; CDR3 DNA: TGTGCCACCAGGTCCCGGGGGGGCGACTATGGCTACACCTTC
V gene: TRBV7-9; D gene: NA; clone size: NA; J gene: TRBJ2-1; CDR3 protein: CASSPGFSGNEQFF; CDR3 DNA: TGTGCCAGCAGCCCAGGGTTTTCCGGCAATGAGCAGTTCTTC
V gene: TRBV27; D gene: NA; clone size: NA; J gene: TRBJ1-4; CDR3 protein: CASSLTGTPNEKLFF; CDR3 DNA: TGTGCCAGCAGTTTAACAGGGACCCCTAATGAAAAACTGTTTTTT
V gene: TRBV5-1; D gene: TRBD1; clone size: NA; J gene: TRBJ2-1; CDR3 protein: CASSLGDRALNEQFF; CDR3 DNA: TGCGCCAGCAGCTTGGGGGACAGGGCCCTCAATGAGCAGTTCTTC
V gene: TRBV2; D gene: TRBD1; clone size: NA; J gene: TRBJ1-2; CDR3 protein: CASRDRGLSNYGYTF; CDR3 DNA: TGTGCCAGCCGAGACAGGGGGCTTTCTAACTATGGCTACACCTTC